Listed here are 18 T cell receptor beta chains from one sample, sequenced in a study of blood T cell repertoires in COVID-19. Method: immunoSEQ multiplex PCR; TCRdb's copy keeps in-frame clones and lacks some. In the table there are 120,000 to 150,000 clones, about 88% of which are singletons. The source material was peripheral blood. Every receptor here comes from a human donor in a cohort sampled during active COVID-19.

This clone has just one count. This chain links TRBV27 with TRBJ2-3; perhaps TRBD2 as D (6 bases). The CDR3 is 13 amino acids. The V and J ends lost 1 base and 8 bases respectively, with 10 bases between them. Germline V gene sequence: CDR1 MNHEY, CDR2 SMNVEV (reference sequence). CDR3 region: CASSLYQGGTQYF. In nucleotides, the CDR3 is TGTGCCAGCAGTTTATACCAGGGAGGTACGCAGTATTTT.

J is TRBJ2-1 and V is TRBV24-1; the match to TRBD2 covers 14 bases. V trimming: 3 bases; J trimming: 4 bases; junction bases outside the gene matches: 10. The CDR3 has 19 residues. Per the germline V gene, CDR1 is KGHDR and CDR2 is SFDVKD. The CDR3 is CATSDPRTSGGHGYNEQFF. DNA for the CDR3: TGTGCCACCAGTGATCCGCGGACTAGCGGGGGGCACGGATACAATGAGCAGTTCTTC.

This clone was observed a single time. J is TRBJ2-7 and V is TRBV30; perhaps D is TRBD1 or TRBD2 (5 bases each). The CDR3 runs to 14 residues. Germline V lookup: CDR1 GTSNPN, CDR2 SVGIG (reference sequence). The V end lost 8 bases, the J end lost 3 bases, and 20 bases lay between the germline ends. CDR3 protein: CAGGAGRLFYEQYF. CDR3 DNA: TGTGCCGGGGGAGCAGGGCGCCTCTTCTACGAGCAGTACTTC.

This clone was recorded a few times. This chain connects TRBV6-5 to TRBJ1-6; TRBD1 aligns across 9 bases. The junction had 9 bases not matched to a gene; V was cut back by 7 bases and J by 8 bases. Germline lookup yields CDR1 MNHEY and CDR2 SVGAGI. This CDR3 spans 15 amino acids. The DNA for the CDR3 is TGTGCCAGCACCAGGACAGGGGCCTTCGATTCACCCCTCCACTTT. This gives the protein CASTRTGAFDSPLHF.

This chain links TRBV30 with TRBJ2-7, with TRBD1 matching 7 bases. This CDR3 region has 14 residues. CDR1 is GTSNPN and CDR2 is SVGIG in the germline V gene (reference sequence). V was pared by 0 bases and J by 3 bases, with 5 bases of the junction left unmatched. CDR3 DNA sequence: TGTGCCTGGAGTGTAACAGGGGCGATCTACGAGCAGTACTTC. It translates to CAWSVTGAIYEQYF.

This chain links TRBV19 with TRBJ2-1, with 7 nucleotides matching TRBD1. The V gene's germline CDR1 is LNHDA and CDR2 SQIVND (reference sequence). The junction had 11 bases not matched to a gene; V was cut back by 3 bases and J by 0 bases. The CDR3 is 18 amino acids. This CDR3 is CASSIRGLGQSSYNEQFF. Written as DNA, the CDR3 is TGTGCCAGTAGTATTAGGGGTCTGGGACAGAGCTCCTACAATGAGCAGTTCTTC.

The chain has TRBV6-5 and TRBJ2-3, with D possibly being TRBD2 (6 bases). V was trimmed by 6 bases and J by 3 bases, leaving 13 bases between them. The germline V gene has CDR1 MNHEY and CDR2 SVGAGI. The CDR3 has 14 amino acids. The CDR3 spells CASRGTLTTDTQYF. CDR3 DNA: TGTGCCAGCAGGGGGACTTTAACGACAGATACGCAGTATTTT.

The chain links TRBV4-3 to TRBJ2-2; perhaps TRBD2 as D (6 bases). Germline V gives CDR1 LGHNA, CDR2 YSLEER. This CDR3 region has 15 residues. The germline V and J ends were trimmed by 4 bases and 1 base, with 10 bases remaining between them. CDR3 bases: TGCGCCAGCAGCCCGACTAGTTGGAACACCGGGGAGCTGTTTTTT. Its translation is CASSPTSWNTGELFF.

V and J are TRBV30 and TRBJ1-1, with 7 bases that match TRBD1. The CDR3 is 12 amino acids. V trimming: 5 bases; J trimming: 5 bases; junction bases outside the gene matches: 5. Germline values: CDR1 GTSNPN, CDR2 SVGIG (reference sequence). CDR3 amino acids: CAWRQGKTEAFF. DNA for the CDR3: TGTGCCTGGCGACAGGGTAAAACTGAAGCTTTCTTT.

The chain combines TRBV7-8 with TRBJ1-2, with D possibly matching TRBD1 (6 bases). The V gene lost 0 bases and the J gene lost 6 bases, with 14 bases spanning the gap. CDR1 is SGHVS and CDR2 is FQNEAQ in the germline V gene. The CDR3 runs to 15 residues. The CDR3: CASSLAGQQGNGYTF. DNA for the CDR3: TGTGCCAGCAGCTTAGCCGGACAACAGGGAAATGGCTACACCTTC.

This chain uses TRBV7-3 with TRBJ2-7; D may be TRBD1 (5 bases). The V gene lost 3 bases and the J gene lost 5 bases, with 14 bases spanning the gap. There are 14 residues in the CDR3. The germline CDR1 and CDR2 sequences are SGHTA and FQGTGA. The CDR3 coding sequence is TGTGCCAGCAGCTTTGCAGGGATAGGCGACGAGCAGTACTTC. This gives the protein CASSFAGIGDEQYF.

The rearrangement joins TRBV9 to TRBJ1-5, with 12 positions matching TRBD1. The germline CDR1 and CDR2 sequences are SGDLS and YYNGEE. The V gene end was trimmed by 3 bases and the J gene end by 5 bases; junction bases not matched to a gene: 3. There are 15 residues in the CDR3. The CDR3 coding sequence is TGTGCCAGCAGCGAGGGGACAGGGGGCTATCAGCCCCAGCATTTT. Translation: CASSEGTGGYQPQHF.

This chain connects TRBV6-1 to TRBJ2-3; 13 bases fit TRBD2. Germline V gene lookup returns CDR1 MNHNS and CDR2 SASEGT. Unmatched junction bases numbered 4, after V lost 1 base and J lost 6 bases. The CDR3 is 16 residues long. The CDR3 bases are TGTGCCAGCAGTGAAGGGACTAGCGGGGGCTGGGATACGCAGTATTTT. Protein product: CASSEGTSGGWDTQYF.

The chain couples TRBV19 to TRBJ2-1, with 10 bases identical to TRBD2. Germline V gene data show CDR1 as LNHDA and CDR2 as SQIVND (reference sequence). After removal of 8 bases from V and 4 bases from J, the junction contained 5 bases not matched to a gene. The CDR3 runs to 14 residues. The CDR3 DNA reads TGTGCCAGTTCTCTAGCGGGGGTGTACAATGAGCAGTTCTTC. It codes for CASSLAGVYNEQFF. Full variable domain (missing parts from reference TRBV19 and TRBJ2-1): DGGITQSPKYLFRKEGQNVTLSCEQNLNHDAMYWYRQDPGQGLRLIYYSQIVNDFQKGDIAEGYSVSREKKESFPLTVTSAQKNPTAFYLCASSLAGVYNEQFFGPGTRLTVL.

This clone was picked up a small number of times. The V call is TRBV2, the J call TRBJ2-3; D is possibly TRBD2 (7 bases). V gave up 6 bases and J gave up 6 bases, with 19 bases separating them. This CDR3 is built from 15 residues. Germline CDR1 is SNHLY and CDR2 is FYNNEI. CDR3 residues: CASSQRWGGADTQYF. The CDR3 nucleotides read TGTGCCAGCAGCCAACGATGGGGGGGGGCGGATACGCAGTATTTT.

The rearrangement uses TRBV28 and TRBJ2-7; D not resolved. Deletions cut 8 bases from V and 1 base from J, with 21 bases between. This CDR3 is 16 amino acids long. In germline, CDR1 is MDHEN, CDR2 SYDVKM. Written as DNA, the CDR3 is TGTGCCAGCCAATCTTGGTCAGATACACGTTCCTACGAGCAGTACTTC. It translates to CASQSWSDTRSYEQYF.

For this clone: The same CDR3 arises from other DNA sequences in this sample as well. The J gene is TRBJ2-2, the V gene TRBV4-2; maybe TRBD2 (6 bases). The germline V and J ends were trimmed by 4 bases and 0 bases, with 12 bases remaining between them. From germline, CDR1 is LGHNA and CDR2 YNFKEQ. The CDR3 consists of 16 residues. CDR3 nucleotide sequence: TGTGCCAGCAGCCGGCGTGGCGGGACGAACACCGGGGAGCTGTTTTTT. This encodes CASSRRGGTNTGELFF.

Here the CDR3 reads CATSRVTGQAYEQYF. In nucleotides, the CDR3 is TGTGCCACCAGCAGAGTCACGGGACAGGCCTACGAGCAGTACTTC. The chain uses TRBV15 and TRBJ2-7; 8 nucleotides line up with TRBD1. Per germline, CDR1 LNHNV and CDR2 YYDKDF (reference sequence). CDR3 size: 15 residues. Unmatched junction bases numbered 4, after V lost 1 base and J lost 2 bases.